This T cell receptor beta chain was sequenced during a study of blood T cell repertoires in COVID-19 (dated by TCRdb to 2018 to 2020). Concerning the study at large: Samples from collaborators originated in the United States, Italy and Spain and spanned both the acute and convalescent phases of COVID-19. The material from the prospective study consisted of cDNA or gDNA derived from T cells, B-cell-depleted T cells, or PBMCs. The dataset comprised deeply sampled blood TCRbeta repertoires from subjects exposed to, actively infected with, or recovered from COVID-19. The repertoires were made available in a free public database intended to serve as a resource for research on the immune response to SARS-CoV-2. The samples were drawn from two sources: the first 160 participants of the ongoing ImmuneRACE study, and 1,000 to 1,500 subjects contributed by 6 global collaborators. Nearly every sample came with metadata listing a de-identified subject ID, COVID-19 status, age in years and sex. HLA class I and class II types, where available, came from metadata supplied by the sample provider rather than from assay-based typing.

The immunoSEQ Assay, a bias-controlled multiplex PCR, was used to amplify TCRbeta CDR3 regions from genomic DNA. On the authors' methods: The number of nucleated cells in each sample was estimated from the amplification of reference gene primers within the assay. To quantify the absolute abundance of each unique TCRbeta CDR3 rearrangement, sequence reads were collapsed and filtered. Productive Simpson clonality was computed per sample as the square root of Simpson's diversity index over productive rearrangements. Drawn from immuneACCESS, this table holds only the in-frame rearrangements with V and J called that TCRdb kept. Clones are partly lost; checked studies trace under half to an unresolved V gene and leave the rest unexplained. V and J calls and clone size come straight from that table; D and trimming were deduced from the DNA. The sample has 250,000 or so clones on record, almost 90% of them singletons. The biggest ten clones account for roughly 2.2% of the sample.

The full study reports these points: How much clinical and demographic metadata was included differed by source and by participant, and the metadata was provided uncurated.

In the germline V gene (reference sequence), CDR1 corresponds to SEHNR and CDR2 to FQNEAQ. The CDR3 contains 17 residues, cysteine and phenylalanine counted. Solely the CDR3 DNA is kept, with 51 bases framed from the first base. V and J are truncated by 7 bases and 0 bases respectively, leaving an intervening sequence of 19 bases. Points on this clone: Its antigen is still unknown. No much larger clone is present one base from it, and per-base qualities are unavailable.

In Seattle, one collaborating source enrolled patients while the infection was active and tracked those patients longitudinally over the course of disease. Collaborating institutions collected whole blood in K2EDTA tubes following their own protocols. For TCRbeta analysis, collaborators shipped samples in one of three forms: frozen whole blood, isolated PBMCs, or DNA extracted from either of those sample types. The receptor's source is a woman aged 55-69 years with COVID-19, enrolled during active disease. Sequences were obtained from peripheral blood. The chain couples TRBV7-9 to TRBJ1-5; a tentative D call is TRBD1 (6 bases match). In nucleotides, the sequence is TGTGCCAGCACCTACGCCACAGGGAGGGATAGCAATCAGCCCCAGCATTTT. Its product reads: CASTYATGRDSNQPQHF.